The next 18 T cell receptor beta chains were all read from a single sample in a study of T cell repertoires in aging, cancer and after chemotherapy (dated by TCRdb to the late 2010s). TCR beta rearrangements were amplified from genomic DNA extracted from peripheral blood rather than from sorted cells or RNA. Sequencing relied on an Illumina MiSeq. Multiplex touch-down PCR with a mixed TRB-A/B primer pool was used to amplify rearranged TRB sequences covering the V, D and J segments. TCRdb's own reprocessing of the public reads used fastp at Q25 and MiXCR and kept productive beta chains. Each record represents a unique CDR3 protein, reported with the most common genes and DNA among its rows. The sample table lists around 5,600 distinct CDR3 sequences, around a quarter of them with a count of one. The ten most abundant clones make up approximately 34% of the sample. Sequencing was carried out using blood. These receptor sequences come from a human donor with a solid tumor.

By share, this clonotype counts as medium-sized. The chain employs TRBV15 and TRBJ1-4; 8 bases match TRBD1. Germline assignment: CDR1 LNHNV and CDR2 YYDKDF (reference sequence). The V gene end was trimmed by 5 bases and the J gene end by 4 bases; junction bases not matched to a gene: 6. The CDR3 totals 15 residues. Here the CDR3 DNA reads TGTGCCACCAGCGGCAGGACAGGGCTTAATGAAAAACTGTTTTTT. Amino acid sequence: CATSGRTGLNEKLFF.

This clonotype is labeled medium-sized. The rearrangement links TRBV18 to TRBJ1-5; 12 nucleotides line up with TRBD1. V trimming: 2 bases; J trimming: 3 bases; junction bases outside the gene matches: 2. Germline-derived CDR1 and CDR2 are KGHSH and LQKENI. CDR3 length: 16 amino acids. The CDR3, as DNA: TGTGCCAGCTCACCAGGGACAGGGGGCCTCAATCAGCCCCAGCATTTT. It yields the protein CASSPGTGGLNQPQHF.

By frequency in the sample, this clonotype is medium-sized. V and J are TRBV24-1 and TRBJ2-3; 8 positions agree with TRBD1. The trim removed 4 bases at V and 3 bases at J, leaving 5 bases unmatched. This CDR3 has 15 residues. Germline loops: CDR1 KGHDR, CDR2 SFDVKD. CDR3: CATSEPGGLTDTQYF. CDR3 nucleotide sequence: TGTGCCACCAGTGAGCCAGGGGGCTTAACAGATACGCAGTATTTT.

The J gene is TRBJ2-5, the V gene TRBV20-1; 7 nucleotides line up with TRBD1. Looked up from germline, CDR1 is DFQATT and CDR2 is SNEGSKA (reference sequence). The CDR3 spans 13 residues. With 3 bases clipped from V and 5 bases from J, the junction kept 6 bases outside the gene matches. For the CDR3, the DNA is TGCAGTGCTAGGCTGACAGGGAGTGAGACCCAGTACTTC. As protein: CSARLTGSETQYF.

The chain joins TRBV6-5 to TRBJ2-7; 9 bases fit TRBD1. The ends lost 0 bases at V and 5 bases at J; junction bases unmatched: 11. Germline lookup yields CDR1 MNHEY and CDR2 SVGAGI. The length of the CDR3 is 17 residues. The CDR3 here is CASSYSYWPDRGNEQYF. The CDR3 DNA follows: TGTGCCAGCAGTTACTCGTATTGGCCGGACAGGGGAAACGAGCAGTACTTC.

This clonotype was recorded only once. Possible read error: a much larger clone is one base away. This CDR3 is CAWSSFGGGGPYSSPLHF. CDR3 DNA: TGTGCCTGGAGCTCCTTTGGAGGGGGCGGTCCGTATTCCTCACCCCTCCACTTT. The chain recombines TRBV30 with TRBJ1-6; TRBD1 matches 7 bases. The V and J ends lost 3 bases and 10 bases, in that order; junction bases with no gene match: 21. The germline CDR1 and CDR2 sequences are GTSNPN and SVGIG (reference sequence). The length of the CDR3 is 18 residues.

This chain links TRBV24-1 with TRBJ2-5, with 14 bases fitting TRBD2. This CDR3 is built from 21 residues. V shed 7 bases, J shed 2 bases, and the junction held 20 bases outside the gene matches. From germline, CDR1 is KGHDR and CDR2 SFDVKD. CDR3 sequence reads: CATSPRSSGLAGAWGQETQYF. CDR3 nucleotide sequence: TGTGCCACCAGCCCCAGAAGCTCGGGACTAGCGGGAGCCTGGGGACAAGAGACCCAGTACTTC.

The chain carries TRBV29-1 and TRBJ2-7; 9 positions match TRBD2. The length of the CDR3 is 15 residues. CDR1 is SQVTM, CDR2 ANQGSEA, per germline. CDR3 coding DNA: TGCAGTGCTAGCGGGGATCACGCCTTCTCCTACGAGCAGTACTTC. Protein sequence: CSASGDHAFSYEQYF.

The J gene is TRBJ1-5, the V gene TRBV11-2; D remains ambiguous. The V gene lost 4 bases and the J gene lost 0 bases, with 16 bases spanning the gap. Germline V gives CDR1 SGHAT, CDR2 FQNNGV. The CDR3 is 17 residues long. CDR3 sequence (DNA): TGTGCCAGCAGCTCAATCGAAGGGCGGGATAGCAATCAGCCCCAGCATTTT. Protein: CASSSIEGRDSNQPQHF.

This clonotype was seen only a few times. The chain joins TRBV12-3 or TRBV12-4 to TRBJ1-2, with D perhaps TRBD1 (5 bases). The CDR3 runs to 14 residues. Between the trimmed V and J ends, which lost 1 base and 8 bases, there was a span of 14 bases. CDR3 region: CASSLGTGQRGYTF. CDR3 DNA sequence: TGTGCCAGCAGTTTAGGCACAGGCCAACGGGGCTACACCTTC.

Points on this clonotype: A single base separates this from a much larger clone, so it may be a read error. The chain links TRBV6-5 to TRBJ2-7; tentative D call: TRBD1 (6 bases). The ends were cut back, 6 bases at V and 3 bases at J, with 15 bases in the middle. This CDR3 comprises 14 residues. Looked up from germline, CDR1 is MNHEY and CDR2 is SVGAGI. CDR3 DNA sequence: TGTGCCAGCAGCGTATACAGGGCGGACTACGAGCAGTACTTC. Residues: CASSVYRADYEQYF.

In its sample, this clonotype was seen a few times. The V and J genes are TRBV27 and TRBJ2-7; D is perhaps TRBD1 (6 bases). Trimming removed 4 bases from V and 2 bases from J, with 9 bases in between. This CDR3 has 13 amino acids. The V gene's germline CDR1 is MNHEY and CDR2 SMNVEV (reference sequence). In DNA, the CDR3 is TGTGCCAGCAGTTGGACAGCAACCTACGAGCAGTACTTC. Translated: CASSWTATYEQYF.

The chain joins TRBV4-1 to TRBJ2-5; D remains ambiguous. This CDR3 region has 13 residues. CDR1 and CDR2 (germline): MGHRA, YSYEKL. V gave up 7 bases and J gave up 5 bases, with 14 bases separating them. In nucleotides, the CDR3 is TGCGCCAGCACCAAGGCAGGATCCGAGACCCAGTACTTC. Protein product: CASTKAGSETQYF.

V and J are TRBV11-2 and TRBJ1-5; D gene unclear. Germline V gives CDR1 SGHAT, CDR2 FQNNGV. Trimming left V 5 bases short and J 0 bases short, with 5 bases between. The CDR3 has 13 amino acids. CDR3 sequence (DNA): TGTGCCAGCAGCCTCAATAGCAATCAGCCCCAGCATTTT. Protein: CASSLNSNQPQHF.

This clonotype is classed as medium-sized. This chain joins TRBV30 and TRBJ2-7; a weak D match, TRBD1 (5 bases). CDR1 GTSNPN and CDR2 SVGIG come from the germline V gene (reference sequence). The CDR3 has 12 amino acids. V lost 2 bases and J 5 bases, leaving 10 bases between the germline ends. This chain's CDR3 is CAWSPPGNEQYF. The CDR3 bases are TGTGCCTGGAGTCCTCCAGGGAACGAGCAGTACTTC.

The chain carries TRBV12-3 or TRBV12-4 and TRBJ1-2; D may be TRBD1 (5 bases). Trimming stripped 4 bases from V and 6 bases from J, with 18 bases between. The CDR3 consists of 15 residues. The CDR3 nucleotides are TGTGCCAGCAGTTCACGCCGGGGGAAGAGGCATGGCTACACCTTC. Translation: CASSSRRGKRHGYTF.

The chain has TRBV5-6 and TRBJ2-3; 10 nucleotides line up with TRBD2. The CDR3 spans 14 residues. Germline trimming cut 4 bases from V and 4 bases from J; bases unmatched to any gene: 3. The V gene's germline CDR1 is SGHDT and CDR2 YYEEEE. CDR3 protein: CASSRLAGPDTQYF. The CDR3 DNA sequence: TGTGCCAGCAGCCGACTAGCGGGCCCAGATACGCAGTATTTT.

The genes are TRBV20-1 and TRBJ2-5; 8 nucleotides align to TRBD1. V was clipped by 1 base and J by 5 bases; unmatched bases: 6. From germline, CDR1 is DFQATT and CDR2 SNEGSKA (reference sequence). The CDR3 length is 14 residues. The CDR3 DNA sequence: TGCAGTGCTAGAGTGGACAGGGTTCGGGAGACCCAGTACTTC. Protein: CSARVDRVRETQYF.